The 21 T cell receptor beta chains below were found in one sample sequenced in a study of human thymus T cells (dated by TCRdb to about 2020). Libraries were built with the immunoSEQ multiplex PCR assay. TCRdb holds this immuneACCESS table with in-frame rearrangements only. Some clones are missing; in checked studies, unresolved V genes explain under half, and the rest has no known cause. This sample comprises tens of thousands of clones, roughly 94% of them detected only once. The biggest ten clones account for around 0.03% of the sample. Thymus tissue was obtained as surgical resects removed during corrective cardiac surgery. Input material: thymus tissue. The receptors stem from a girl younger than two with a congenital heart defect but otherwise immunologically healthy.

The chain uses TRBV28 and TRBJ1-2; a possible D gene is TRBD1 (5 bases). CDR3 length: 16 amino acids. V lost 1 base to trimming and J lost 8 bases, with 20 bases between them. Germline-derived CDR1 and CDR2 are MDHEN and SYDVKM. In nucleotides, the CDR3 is TGTGCCAGCAGTTTATCCACTAATGGGCAGGGAAGGGGCTACACCTTC. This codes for CASSLSTNGQGRGYTF.

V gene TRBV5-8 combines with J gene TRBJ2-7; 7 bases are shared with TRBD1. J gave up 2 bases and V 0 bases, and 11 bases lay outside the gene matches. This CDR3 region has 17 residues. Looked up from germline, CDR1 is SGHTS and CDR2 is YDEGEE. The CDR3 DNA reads TGTGCCAGCAGCTTGGATCGCGGTCACAGGGGCACCTACGAGCAGTACTTC. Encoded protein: CASSLDRGHRGTYEQYF.

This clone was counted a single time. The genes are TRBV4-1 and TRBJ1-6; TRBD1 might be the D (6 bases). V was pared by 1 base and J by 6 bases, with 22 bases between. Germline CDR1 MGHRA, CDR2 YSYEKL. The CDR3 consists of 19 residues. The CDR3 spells CASSQGRWASQGSNSPLHF. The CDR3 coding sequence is TGCGCCAGCAGCCAAGGCCGGTGGGCGTCACAGGGAAGTAATTCACCCCTCCACTTT.

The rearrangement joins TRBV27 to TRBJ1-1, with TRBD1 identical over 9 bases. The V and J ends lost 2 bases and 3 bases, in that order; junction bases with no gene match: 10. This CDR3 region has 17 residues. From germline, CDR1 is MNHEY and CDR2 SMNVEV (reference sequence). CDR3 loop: CASSLTYGTGMDTEAFF. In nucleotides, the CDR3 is TGTGCCAGCAGTTTAACCTATGGGACAGGGATGGACACTGAAGCTTTCTTT.

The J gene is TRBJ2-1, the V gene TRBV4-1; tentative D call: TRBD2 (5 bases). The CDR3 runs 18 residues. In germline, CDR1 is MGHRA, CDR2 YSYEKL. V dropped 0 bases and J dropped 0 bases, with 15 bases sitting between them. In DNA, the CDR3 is TGCGCCAGCAGCCAAGATTACGGCCAGCGGAGCTCCTACAATGAGCAGTTCTTC. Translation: CASSQDYGQRSSYNEQFF.

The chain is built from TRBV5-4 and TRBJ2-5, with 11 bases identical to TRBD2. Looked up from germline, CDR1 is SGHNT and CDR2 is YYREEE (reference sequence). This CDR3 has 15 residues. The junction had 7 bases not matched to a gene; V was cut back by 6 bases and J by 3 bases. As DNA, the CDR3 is TGTGCCAGCACCCAGAAGACTAGCGGGAAAGAGACCCAGTACTTC. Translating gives CASTQKTSGKETQYF.

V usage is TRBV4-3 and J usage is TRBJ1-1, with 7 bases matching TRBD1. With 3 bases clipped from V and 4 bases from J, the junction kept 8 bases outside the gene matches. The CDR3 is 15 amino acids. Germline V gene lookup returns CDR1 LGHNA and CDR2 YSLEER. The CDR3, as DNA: TGCGCCAGCAGCCACCTCGACAGGGTGGGCACTGAAGCTTTCTTT. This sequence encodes CASSHLDRVGTEAFF.

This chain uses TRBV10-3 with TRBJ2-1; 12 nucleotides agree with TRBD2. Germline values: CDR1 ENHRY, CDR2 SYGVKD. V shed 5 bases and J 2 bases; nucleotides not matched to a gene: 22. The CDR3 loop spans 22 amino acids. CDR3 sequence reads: CAISPLPSPRTSGATTYNEQFF. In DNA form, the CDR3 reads TGTGCCATCAGTCCCCTCCCAAGCCCGAGGACTAGCGGGGCTACTACCTACAATGAGCAGTTCTTC.

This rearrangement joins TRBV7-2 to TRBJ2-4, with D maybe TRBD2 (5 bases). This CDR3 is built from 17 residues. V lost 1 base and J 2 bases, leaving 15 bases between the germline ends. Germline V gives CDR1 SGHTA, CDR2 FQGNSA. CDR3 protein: CASSLEPRVYTKNIQYF. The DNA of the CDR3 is TGTGCCAGCAGCTTAGAACCGCGGGTCTATACCAAAAACATTCAGTACTTC.

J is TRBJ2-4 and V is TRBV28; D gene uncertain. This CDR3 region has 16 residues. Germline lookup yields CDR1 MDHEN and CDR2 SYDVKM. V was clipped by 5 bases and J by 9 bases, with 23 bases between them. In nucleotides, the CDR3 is TGTGCCAGCAGTATCCCGCAACAGCGCCCCTTGGGCATTCAGTACTTC. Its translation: CASSIPQQRPLGIQYF.

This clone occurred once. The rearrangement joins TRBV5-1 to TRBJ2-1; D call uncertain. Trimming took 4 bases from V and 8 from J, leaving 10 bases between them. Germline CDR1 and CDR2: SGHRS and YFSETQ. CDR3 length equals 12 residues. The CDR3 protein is CASSRKRHEQFF. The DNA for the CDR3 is TGCGCCAGCAGCCGAAAGAGACATGAGCAGTTCTTC.

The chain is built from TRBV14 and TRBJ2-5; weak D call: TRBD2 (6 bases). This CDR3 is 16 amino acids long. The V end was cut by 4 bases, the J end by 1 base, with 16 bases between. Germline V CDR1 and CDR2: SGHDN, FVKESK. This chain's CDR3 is CASSPGTLDPQETQYF. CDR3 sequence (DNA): TGTGCCAGCAGCCCGGGGACTCTTGACCCCCAAGAGACCCAGTACTTC.

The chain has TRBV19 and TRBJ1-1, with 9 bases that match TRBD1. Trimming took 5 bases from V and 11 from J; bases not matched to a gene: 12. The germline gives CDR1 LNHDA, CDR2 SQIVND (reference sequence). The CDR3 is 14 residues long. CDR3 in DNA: TGTGCCAGTAGTGGATACCGGGACAGGGCCGGGGCTTTCTTT. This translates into CASSGYRDRAGAFF.

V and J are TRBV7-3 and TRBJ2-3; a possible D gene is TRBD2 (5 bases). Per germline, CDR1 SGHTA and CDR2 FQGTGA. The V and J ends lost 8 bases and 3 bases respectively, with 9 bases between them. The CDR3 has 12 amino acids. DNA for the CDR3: TGTGCCAGCTCTAGAGGGACAGATACGCAGTATTTT. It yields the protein CASSRGTDTQYF.

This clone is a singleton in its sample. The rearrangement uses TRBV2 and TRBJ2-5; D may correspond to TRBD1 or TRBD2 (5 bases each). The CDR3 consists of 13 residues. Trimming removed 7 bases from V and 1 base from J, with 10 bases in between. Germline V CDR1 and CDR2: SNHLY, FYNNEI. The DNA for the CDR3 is TGTGCCAGCAAGGGACGAGGCCAAGAGACCCAGTACTTC. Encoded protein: CASKGRGQETQYF.

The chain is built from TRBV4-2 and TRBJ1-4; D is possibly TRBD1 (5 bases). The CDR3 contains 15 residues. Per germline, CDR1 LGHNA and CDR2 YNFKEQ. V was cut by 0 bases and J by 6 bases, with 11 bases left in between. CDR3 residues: CASSQDCGADEKLFF. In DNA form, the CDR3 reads TGTGCCAGCAGCCAAGATTGCGGGGCTGATGAAAAACTGTTTTTT.

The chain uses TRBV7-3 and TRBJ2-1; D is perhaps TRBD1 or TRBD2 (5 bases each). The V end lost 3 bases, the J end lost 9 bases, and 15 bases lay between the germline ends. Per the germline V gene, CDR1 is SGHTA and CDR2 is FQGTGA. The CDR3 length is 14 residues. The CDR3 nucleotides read TGTGCCAGCAGCTTGGGGACCCCACAAAGTGAGCAGTTCTTC. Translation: CASSLGTPQSEQFF.

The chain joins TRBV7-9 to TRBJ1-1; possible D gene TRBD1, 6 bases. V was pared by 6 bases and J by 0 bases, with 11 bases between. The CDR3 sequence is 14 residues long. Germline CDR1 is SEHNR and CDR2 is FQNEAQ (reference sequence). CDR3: CASSPGQLNTEAFF. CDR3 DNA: TGTGCCAGCAGTCCTGGACAGTTGAACACTGAAGCTTTCTTT.

The CDR3 here is CASSRKLTGGGDAKNIQYF. CDR3 in DNA: TGTGCCAGCAGCCGAAAACTGACAGGGGGTGGGGATGCCAAAAACATTCAGTACTTC. The chain joins TRBV7-2 to TRBJ2-4, with 9 bases fitting TRBD1. From germline, CDR1 is SGHTA and CDR2 FQGNSA. The CDR3 has 19 residues. V lost 5 bases to trimming and J lost 1 base; unmatched junction nucleotides: 15.

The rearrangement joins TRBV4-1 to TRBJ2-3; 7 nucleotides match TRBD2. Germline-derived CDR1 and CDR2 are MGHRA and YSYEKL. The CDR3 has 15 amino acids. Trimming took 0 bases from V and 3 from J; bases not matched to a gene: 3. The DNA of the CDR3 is TGCGCCAGCAGCCAAGATAGGGAGGGGACAGATACGCAGTATTTT. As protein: CASSQDREGTDTQYF.

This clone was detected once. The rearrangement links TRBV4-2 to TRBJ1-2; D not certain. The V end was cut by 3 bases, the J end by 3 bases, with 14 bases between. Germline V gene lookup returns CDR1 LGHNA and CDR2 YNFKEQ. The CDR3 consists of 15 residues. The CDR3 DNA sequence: TGTGCCAGCAGCCAGGTTGGACGGCTTGACTATGGCTACACCTTC. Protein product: CASSQVGRLDYGYTF.